This TCR beta chain is drawn from a study of T cell repertoires in cytomegalovirus infection (dated by TCRdb to between 2017 and 2020). About the full investigation: Recently identified HLA-C-restricted CMV epitopes, whose presentation resists viral immunomodulation, were targeted by peptide stimulations together with well-studied HLA-B-restricted epitopes. Donor HLA type was relevant to the analysis, because carriage of CMV infection together with the matching HLA type was indicated by public TCR beta signatures.

Explained via the paper, the treatment or condition label denotes: in vitro stimulation with specific CMV peptide epitopes to enrich CMV-specific T cells. V is cut by 2 bases and J by 1 base, and the space between the germline ends is 8 bases. Sequences SGHTA (CDR1) and FQGNSA (CDR2) are obtained from the germline V gene. Spanning cysteine to phenylalanine, the CDR3 consists of 15 amino acids. Here the CDR3 DNA is all that survives: 45 bases in frame from base 1. This clonotype was found a few times. Its recognized antigen is unknown. Base-call qualities are not available, and no considerably larger clone is one nucleotide away. Overall results and qualifications from the work: The ex vivo response was dominated by HLA-C-restricted CMV-specific TCR beta clonotypes, which also provided the single most frequent clonotype in two of eight donors. In both this cohort and an independent cohort of over 350 donors, the cumulative frequency of public TCR beta family members distinguished carriers of CMV infection plus the relevant HLA type.

The sample was run on an Illumina HiSeq 1500. TCRdb cleaned the public reads at Q25 with fastp, built clones with MiXCR and kept in-frame beta chains. Rows with one shared CDR3 protein collapse into an entry with the most common genes and DNA. The sample table lists about 740,000 distinct CDR3 sequences, around a third of them with a count of one. 15% to 20% of the sample belongs to the ten largest clones. The receptor's source is a human donor in good health (CMV status not recorded). Some clones in this sample may be carry-over from other donors' samples. Here the sequenced sample was cultured PBMCs, taken from culture after CMV antigen stimulation. This sequence uses TRBV7-2 and TRBJ2-2, with a tentative D gene TRBD1 over 5 matching bases. For the CDR3, the sequence is CASSLRQLNTGELFF. The base sequence is TGTGCCAGCAGCTTAAGACAGCTGAACACCGGGGAGCTGTTTTTT.